This TCR beta chain was retrieved from a study of control samples from healthy donors and cancer patients (dated by TCRdb to 2020 to 2022). Libraries were made using the immunoSEQ multiplex PCR assay. This is the immuneACCESS table as TCRdb keeps it, with only in-frame sequences that have V and J called. A part of the clones is gone; compared with another copy, unresolved V genes explain less than half, and the rest is unexplained. For this sample the table gives about 170,000 clones, of which about 90% were detected only once. The ten largest clones represent approximately 2% of the sample. Points on this clone: Its specific antigen is unknown. Per-base qualities were not stored, and no clone one base away is much larger.

The germline V gene (reference sequence) specifies WNHNN as CDR1 and SYGVQD as CDR2. The junction shows trimming of 4 bases on V and 4 bases on J, and the gene matches do not reach 9 bases of it. The CDR3 sequence holds 16 residues, the cysteine and phenylalanine included. Solely the CDR3 DNA is kept, with 48 bases framed from the first base. The receptor was derived from a middle-aged woman in good health. Rearrangement joined TRBV10-1 to TRBJ1-4, and TRBD1 aligns with 7 junction nucleotides. Source material: blood. The sequenced DNA is TGCGCCAGCAGTGGGGTCAGACAGGGATTTAATGAAAAACTGTTTTTT. The resulting protein is CASSGVRQGFNEKLFF.